What follows are 27 T cell receptor beta chains derived from one specimen sequenced in a study of blood T cell repertoires in COVID-19. Profiling relied on immunoSEQ multiplex PCR, and the TCRdb table lists in-frame clones only, not all of them. Found here are 200,000 to 300,000 clones, around 87% of them singletons; the top ten hold 3.3%. The sequenced sample was PBMCs or T cells enriched from blood (not recorded which). The source of these receptors is a woman aged 40 to 50 with acute COVID-19.

The rearrangement joins TRBV19 to TRBJ2-5; D possibly corresponds to TRBD1 (6 bases). The germline CDR1 and CDR2 sequences are LNHDA and SQIVND (reference sequence). The CDR3 sequence is 19 residues long. Trimming took 5 bases from V and 2 from J, leaving 27 bases between them. CDR3 nucleotide sequence: TGTGCCAGTAGTTCCCCCCCTGGTGCCCTTACAGGGCAGCAAGAGACCCAGTACTTC. Its protein product is CASSSPPGALTGQQETQYF.

This clone came up a few times. The V and J genes are TRBV7-2 and TRBJ2-7; TRBD1 aligns across 8 bases. The CDR3 is made up of 18 amino acids. The germline V gene encodes CDR1 SGHTA and CDR2 FQGNSA. The trim removed 6 bases at V and 2 bases at J, leaving 18 bases unmatched. CDR3 loop: CASSDKAGGGTEPYEQYF. CDR3 in DNA: TGTGCCAGCAGTGACAAGGCAGGGGGCGGGACTGAACCCTACGAGCAGTACTTC.

The chain uses TRBV14 and TRBJ2-7, with D unresolved. The germline V gene encodes CDR1 SGHDN and CDR2 FVKESK. Between the trimmed V and J ends, which lost 0 bases and 2 bases, there was a span of 8 bases. CDR3 length: 14 amino acids. CDR3 sequence: CASSQDIVTYEQYF. CDR3 bases: TGTGCCAGCAGCCAAGATATAGTCACCTACGAGCAGTACTTC.

The chain couples TRBV6-5 to TRBJ2-7; 10 bases are shared with TRBD2. The germline V gene encodes CDR1 MNHEY and CDR2 SVGAGI. The CDR3 spans 16 residues. V was pared by 4 bases and J by 4 bases, with 10 bases of the junction left unmatched. CDR3 bases: TGTGCCAGCAGTTCATCCCTAGCGGGAGACAGGTACGAGCAGTACTTC. Amino acids: CASSSSLAGDRYEQYF.

The V call is TRBV6-5, the J call TRBJ2-3; a weak D match, TRBD2 (5 bases). This CDR3 has 13 amino acids. Germline V gene lookup returns CDR1 MNHEY and CDR2 SVGAGI. Deletions cut 6 bases from V and 5 bases from J, with 12 bases between. Here the CDR3 DNA reads TGTGCCAGCAGGAGGGAGCCGGAAGATACGCAGTATTTT. Translated: CASRREPEDTQYF.

The V gene is TRBV7-9, the J gene TRBJ2-5; perhaps TRBD2 as D (6 bases). Germline CDR1 reads SEHNR; CDR2 reads FQNEAQ (reference sequence). Trimming left V 5 bases short and J 3 bases short, with 16 bases between. This CDR3 comprises 15 residues. This CDR3 is CASSRITTGEETQYF. The CDR3 DNA reads TGTGCCAGCAGCCGTATCACTACGGGGGAAGAGACCCAGTACTTC.

V and J are TRBV6-5 and TRBJ1-5; D not certain. The V and J ends lost 1 base and 5 bases respectively, with 6 bases between them. CDR3 length equals 13 residues. The germline gives CDR1 MNHEY, CDR2 SVGAGI. CDR3 amino acids: CASSYLEYQPQHF. The CDR3 nucleotides read TGTGCCAGCAGTTACTTAGAATATCAGCCCCAGCATTTT.

This clone has just one count. The genes are TRBV5-6 and TRBJ2-5; TRBD1 matches at 7 bases. Germline lookup yields CDR1 SGHDT and CDR2 YYEEEE. This CDR3 region has 17 residues. Unmatched junction bases numbered 14, after V lost 4 bases and J lost 2 bases. Here the CDR3 DNA reads TGTGCCAGCAGCGGAAACGGGATGGGGACAGCTCAAGAGACCCAGTACTTC. Translation gives CASSGNGMGTAQETQYF.

The V call is TRBV2, the J call TRBJ2-5, with 7 positions matching TRBD2. V trimming: 5 bases; J trimming: 5 bases; junction bases outside the gene matches: 8. Germline loops: CDR1 SNHLY, CDR2 FYNNEI. This CDR3 contains 14 residues. DNA of the CDR3: TGTGCCAGCAGTCACAGCGGGATCTGGGAGACCCAGTACTTC. This encodes CASSHSGIWETQYF.

The V gene is TRBV6-6, the J gene TRBJ1-5; 11 nucleotides agree with TRBD1. After removal of 7 bases from V and 5 bases from J, the junction contained 4 bases not matched to a gene. This CDR3 region has 14 residues. The germline gives CDR1 MNHNY, CDR2 SVGAGI (reference sequence). CDR3 coding DNA: TGTGCCAGCACGGACAGGGGGCAGGATCAGCCCCAGCATTTT. It translates to CASTDRGQDQPQHF.

The chain carries TRBV2 and TRBJ1-6; TRBD1 matches 9 bases. This CDR3 is 16 amino acids long. V shed 5 bases and J 2 bases; nucleotides not matched to a gene: 4. From germline, CDR1 is SNHLY and CDR2 FYNNEI. This CDR3 is CASSLTGGPYNSPLHF. In DNA, the CDR3 is TGTGCCAGCAGTCTTACAGGGGGCCCCTATAATTCACCCCTCCACTTT.

The J gene is TRBJ1-1, the V gene TRBV19, with TRBD1 as a possible D gene (5 bases). In germline, CDR1 is LNHDA, CDR2 SQIVND (reference sequence). The ends were cut back, 8 bases at V and 1 base at J, with 14 bases in the middle. CDR3 length equals 14 residues. In DNA, the CDR3 is TGTGCCAGTTCGAACTACGGGGGGAACACTGAAGCTTTCTTT. Its translation is CASSNYGGNTEAFF.

The chain combines TRBV15 with TRBJ2-1; D is unclear. Germline V CDR1 and CDR2: LNHNV, YYDKDF (reference sequence). This CDR3 spans 16 amino acids. The V gene lost 1 base and the J gene lost 0 bases, with 10 bases spanning the gap. CDR3 in amino acids: CATSRAARSSYNEQFF. Written as DNA, the CDR3 is TGTGCCACCAGCAGAGCTGCGCGTAGCTCCTACAATGAGCAGTTCTTC. Filled out from reference TRBV15 and TRBJ2-1, the complete variable domain reads DAMVIQNPRYQVTQFGKPVTLSCSQTLNHNVMYWYQQKSSQAPKLLFHYYDKDFNNEADTPDNFQSRRPNTSFCFLDIRSPGLGDTAMYLCATSRAARSSYNEQFFGPGTRLTVL.

The chain employs TRBV6-5 and TRBJ2-2; no clear D gene. V dropped 5 bases and J dropped 5 bases, with 6 bases sitting between them. The CDR3 extends over 12 amino acids. CDR1 and CDR2 from the germline V gene are MNHEY and SVGAGI. In DNA form, the CDR3 reads TGTGCCAGCAGTCCTAGAACCGGGGAGCTGTTTTTT. This sequence encodes CASSPRTGELFF.

This chain joins TRBV4-1 and TRBJ2-5; maybe TRBD2 (5 bases). The V end lost 2 bases, the J end lost 4 bases, and 14 bases lay between the germline ends. Looked up from germline, CDR1 is MGHRA and CDR2 is YSYEKL. The CDR3 has 15 residues. CDR3 sequence: CASSQNVGGGETQYF. The CDR3 nucleotides read TGCGCCAGCAGCCAAAACGTGGGTGGAGGAGAGACCCAGTACTTC.

The chain uses TRBV7-9 and TRBJ2-5; TRBD2 is a possible D gene (6 bases). CDR1 SEHNR and CDR2 FQNEAQ come from the germline V gene (reference sequence). The CDR3 runs 12 residues. V lost 8 bases to trimming and J lost 2 bases, with 9 bases between them. The chain's CDR3 is CASRDSQETQYF. CDR3 coding DNA: TGTGCCAGCCGGGACTCTCAAGAGACCCAGTACTTC.

The rearrangement links TRBV5-1 to TRBJ1-6; D is ambiguous. Trimming shortened V by 0 bases and J by 7 bases, and 8 bases separated the two germline ends. Germline CDR1 reads SGHRS; CDR2 reads YFSETQ. This CDR3 has 14 residues. CDR3 sequence reads: CASSLDGVNSPLHF. DNA for the CDR3: TGCGCCAGCAGCTTGGACGGGGTAAATTCACCCCTCCACTTT.

This chain's CDR3 is CASSPGTRAYNEQFF. As DNA, the CDR3 is TGTGCCAGCAGCCCCGGGACAAGGGCCTACAATGAGCAGTTCTTC. The chain combines TRBV3-1 (or the pseudogene TRBV3-2) with TRBJ2-1; a weak D match, TRBD1 (6 bases). V lost 4 bases, J lost 2 bases, and 12 bases lay in between. The CDR3 has 15 residues. From germline, CDR1 is LGHDT and CDR2 YNNKEL (reference sequence).

This clone was observed a few times. The chain joins TRBV19 to TRBJ1-5; D remains unclear. The ends were cut back, 1 base at V and 3 bases at J, with 7 bases in the middle. Germline V gene lookup returns CDR1 LNHDA and CDR2 SQIVND (reference sequence). The CDR3 consists of 14 residues. CDR3 in DNA: TGTGCCAGTAGTATAGTCGGGGACAATCAGCCCCAGCATTTT. Protein: CASSIVGDNQPQHF.

The rearrangement joins TRBV4-1 to TRBJ2-7; TRBD1 might be the D (5 bases). V was clipped by 3 bases and J by 0 bases, with 9 bases between them. CDR1 is MGHRA, CDR2 YSYEKL, per germline. The CDR3 is made up of 14 amino acids. CDR3 residues: CASSQLDTSYEQYF. The CDR3 region has the DNA TGCGCCAGCAGCCAGTTGGACACCTCCTACGAGCAGTACTTC.

With regard to this clone: Other DNA sequences from this sample encode an identical CDR3 as well. The chain employs TRBV5-1 and TRBJ2-1; D is perhaps TRBD1 (5 bases). The CDR3 has 15 residues. The V gene's germline CDR1 is SGHRS and CDR2 YFSETQ. V lost 0 bases and J lost 4, with 11 bases in between. Written as DNA, the CDR3 is TGCGCCAGCAGCTTGGGGTGGGGCCTTTACAATGAGCAGTTCTTC. This gives the protein CASSLGWGLYNEQFF.

This clone was seen more than once but under ten times. The chain uses TRBV7-9 and TRBJ2-1; TRBD2 matches at 13 bases. The CDR3 has 16 residues. Germline V gives CDR1 SEHNR, CDR2 FQNEAQ (reference sequence). The ends lost 1 base at V and 7 bases at J; junction bases unmatched: 4. The CDR3 bases are TGTGCCAGCAGCTTAGTATCGACTAGCGGGAGGAATGAGCAGTTCTTC. This sequence encodes CASSLVSTSGRNEQFF.

The chain couples TRBV4-1 to TRBJ2-1, with 7 positions matching TRBD2. Trimming removed 1 base from V and 0 bases from J; junction bases left unmatched: 6. Germline V gene sequence: CDR1 MGHRA, CDR2 YSYEKL. This CDR3 region has 17 residues. The CDR3 region is CASSQGGAGVSYNEQFF. The CDR3 DNA is TGCGCCAGCAGCCAAGGAGGGGCGGGAGTCTCCTACAATGAGCAGTTCTTC.

The chain is built from TRBV7-3 and TRBJ2-2, with D possibly TRBD1 on 6 matching bases. The germline gives CDR1 SGHTA, CDR2 FQGTGA. The CDR3 runs 15 residues. The germline V and J ends were trimmed by 1 base and 1 base, with 7 bases remaining between them. The CDR3 bases are TGTGCCAGCAGCTTAAAACAGGGGAACACCGGGGAGCTGTTTTTT. Protein product: CASSLKQGNTGELFF.

V gene TRBV9 combines with J gene TRBJ1-1, with D possibly TRBD1 on 6 matching bases. This CDR3 comprises 16 residues. Germline values: CDR1 SGDLS, CDR2 YYNGEE. V lost 0 bases to trimming and J lost 0 bases, with 12 bases between them. CDR3 sequence (DNA): TGTGCCAGCAGCGTAGGCGGGGGGCTTATGAACACTGAAGCTTTCTTT. This encodes CASSVGGGLMNTEAFF.

This clone was observed a few times. The chain is built from TRBV28 and TRBJ2-1; tentatively, D is TRBD2 (6 bases). Germline CDR1 and CDR2: MDHEN and SYDVKM. This CDR3 comprises 18 residues. V was trimmed by 2 bases and J by 6 bases, leaving 23 bases between them. The CDR3 region is CASSLGSGGTGTSNEQFF. DNA of the CDR3: TGTGCCAGCAGTTTAGGTTCCGGCGGGACGGGTACCTCCAATGAGCAGTTCTTC.

The J gene is TRBJ1-3, the V gene TRBV15; the match to TRBD1 covers 8 bases. Germline V CDR1 and CDR2: LNHNV, YYDKDF (reference sequence). This CDR3 contains 13 residues. V shed 8 bases, J shed 4 bases, and the junction held 4 bases outside the gene matches. This CDR3 reads CATGAGGGNTIYF. The DNA of the CDR3 is TGTGCCACCGGGGCAGGGGGCGGAAACACCATATATTTT. The whole variable domain, filled in from reference TRBV15 and TRBJ1-3, reads DAMVIQNPRYQVTQFGKPVTLSCSQTLNHNVMYWYQQKSSQAPKLLFHYYDKDFNNEADTPDNFQSRRPNTSFCFLDIRSPGLGDTAMYLCATGAGGGNTIYFGEGSWLTVV.